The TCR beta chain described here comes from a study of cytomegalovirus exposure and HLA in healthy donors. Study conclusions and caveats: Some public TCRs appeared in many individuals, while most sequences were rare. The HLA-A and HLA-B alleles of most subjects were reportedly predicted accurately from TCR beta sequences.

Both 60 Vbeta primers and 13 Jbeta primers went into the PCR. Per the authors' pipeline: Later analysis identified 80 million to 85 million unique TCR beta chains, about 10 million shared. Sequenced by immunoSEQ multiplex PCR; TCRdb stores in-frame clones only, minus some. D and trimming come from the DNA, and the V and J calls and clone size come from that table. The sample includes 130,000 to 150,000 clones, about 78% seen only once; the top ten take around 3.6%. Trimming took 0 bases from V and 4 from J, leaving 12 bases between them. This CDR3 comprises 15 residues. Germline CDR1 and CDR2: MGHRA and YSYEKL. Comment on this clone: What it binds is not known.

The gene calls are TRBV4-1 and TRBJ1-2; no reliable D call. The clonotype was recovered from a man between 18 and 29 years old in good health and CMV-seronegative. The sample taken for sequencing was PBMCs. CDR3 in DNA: TGCGCCAGCAGCCAAGAACCGGGAGTACTCTATGGCTACACCTTC. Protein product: CASSQEPGVLYGYTF.